These 23 T cell receptor beta chains were all obtained from the same sample, sequenced in a study of shared clonotypes between healthy human individuals (dated by TCRdb to the early 2020s). Receptors were amplified or captured by the immunoSEQ multiplex PCR assay. Drawn from immuneACCESS, this table holds only the in-frame rearrangements with V and J called that TCRdb kept. Clones are partly lost; checked studies trace under half to an unresolved V gene and leave the rest unexplained. This sample holds about 1.1 million clones; about 80% were observed only once. The leading ten clones occupy approximately 0.95% of the sample. Sequenced input: memory CD4+ T cells from PBMCs. The sample's cell subset or site label, decoded: CD45RA-negative fraction. The receptors were sampled from a man between 18 and 29 years old in good health. Some clones in this sample may be carry-over from other donors' samples.

This chain joins TRBV4-2 and TRBJ2-5; D is ambiguous. The CDR3 has 15 residues. Germline values: CDR1 LGHNA, CDR2 YNFKEQ. Trimming took 0 bases from V and 7 from J, leaving 15 bases between them. As DNA, the CDR3 is TGTGCCAGCAGCCAAGAGGTTTCCGGACGGTGGACCCAGTACTTC. Amino acids: CASSQEVSGRWTQYF.

V usage is TRBV11-3 and J usage is TRBJ2-7, with D possibly being TRBD1 or TRBD2 (5 bases each). The germline CDR1 and CDR2 sequences are SGHNT and YENEEA. The length of the CDR3 is 12 residues. Deletions cut 5 bases from V and 4 bases from J, with 9 bases between. The CDR3 region has the DNA TGTGCCAGCAGCCAGGGAGCATACGAGCAGTACTTC. Its protein product is CASSQGAYEQYF.

The chain recombines TRBV5-1 with TRBJ2-7; tentative D call: TRBD2 (6 bases). Between the trimmed V and J ends, which lost 5 bases and 2 bases, there was a span of 8 bases. The CDR3 covers 12 residues. Looked up from germline, CDR1 is SGHRS and CDR2 is YFSETQ. CDR3: CASRSGAYEQYF. CDR3 in DNA: TGCGCCAGCAGATCGGGGGCCTACGAGCAGTACTTC.

Here the CDR3 DNA reads TGTGCCAGCAGTTTGAGGACAGGGGCAATTAATGAAAAACTGTTTTTT. Residues: CASSLRTGAINEKLFF. This chain links TRBV6-6 with TRBJ1-4; 9 nucleotides agree with TRBD1. From germline, CDR1 is MNHNY and CDR2 SVGAGI (reference sequence). This CDR3 is 16 amino acids long. J gave up 4 bases and V 4 bases, and 7 bases lay outside the gene matches.

The V and J genes are TRBV28 and TRBJ2-1; 9 nucleotides line up with TRBD1. This CDR3 is built from 15 residues. The trim removed 6 bases at V and 2 bases at J, leaving 5 bases unmatched. Germline CDR1 and CDR2: MDHEN and SYDVKM. CDR3 sequence (DNA): TGTGCCAGCAGCACGACAGGGGGGGCCTACAATGAGCAGTTCTTC. Translation: CASSTTGGAYNEQFF.

The chain uses TRBV27 and TRBJ2-7, with TRBD1 identical over 7 bases. Losses at the gene ends were 4 bases for V and 3 bases for J; bases not matched to a gene: 6. The germline V gene has CDR1 MNHEY and CDR2 SMNVEV (reference sequence). This CDR3 has 14 residues. The CDR3 spells CASSSQGPGYEQYF. The CDR3 DNA reads TGTGCCAGCAGTTCACAGGGGCCGGGCTACGAGCAGTACTTC.

CDR3 nucleotides: TGCGCCAGCAGCCGGACATTCGTACAGATCGACACTGAAGCTTTCTTT. Its protein product is CASSRTFVQIDTEAFF. The J gene is TRBJ1-1, the V gene TRBV5-1, with TRBD1 as a possible D gene (5 bases). Trimming pared 4 bases from V and 3 bases from J, leaving 19 bases between. The length of the CDR3 is 16 residues. The V gene's germline CDR1 is SGHRS and CDR2 YFSETQ.

The chain uses TRBV7-8 and TRBJ2-5; TRBD2 is a possible D gene (6 bases). The CDR3 spans 15 residues. Germline lookup yields CDR1 SGHVS and CDR2 FQNEAQ. Trimming left V 5 bases short and J 7 bases short, with 20 bases between. The CDR3 DNA is TGTGCCAGCAGCCCCGTGGCTGGAACCGGGGGGACCCAGTACTTC. Residues: CASSPVAGTGGTQYF.

With respect to this clone: The same CDR3 is also encoded by other DNA sequences in this sample. The chain is built from TRBV9 and TRBJ2-2; no firm D call. The CDR3 is 13 residues long. The V end lost 2 bases, the J end lost 1 base, and 3 bases lay between the germline ends. Germline assignment: CDR1 SGDLS and CDR2 YYNGEE. The chain's CDR3 is CASSVQNTGELFF. The CDR3 bases are TGTGCCAGCAGCGTTCAGAACACCGGGGAGCTGTTTTTT.

This chain joins TRBV18 and TRBJ2-5; no firm D call. The CDR3 is made up of 13 amino acids. Germline loops: CDR1 KGHSH, CDR2 LQKENI. Deletions cut 2 bases from V and 5 bases from J, with 9 bases between. The CDR3 bases are TGTGCCAGCTCACCAAGACTGGGGGAGACCCAGTACTTC. Amino acid sequence: CASSPRLGETQYF.

V and J are TRBV7-6 and TRBJ2-5, with 12 bases fitting TRBD2. Germline V gene sequence: CDR1 SGHVS, CDR2 FNYEAQ. The CDR3 covers 15 residues. V lost 3 bases, J lost 5 bases, and 4 bases stayed unmatched. CDR3 DNA: TGTGCCAGCAGCTTGGCTAGCGGGAGGGGGGAGACCCAGTACTTC. Its translation is CASSLASGRGETQYF.

The genes are TRBV5-1 and TRBJ2-3; maybe TRBD1 (5 bases). Per germline, CDR1 SGHRS and CDR2 YFSETQ. This CDR3 is built from 15 residues. The germline V and J ends were trimmed by 4 bases and 10 bases, with 22 bases remaining between them. CDR3 sequence (DNA): TGCGCCAGCAGCAGTGGGGCCGGTGGGGAAGGGGCGCAGTATTTT. Translation gives CASSSGAGGEGAQYF.

This clone was observed a handful of times. The genes are TRBV15 and TRBJ2-6, with D unresolved. CDR1 is LNHNV and CDR2 is YYDKDF in the germline V gene (reference sequence). The CDR3 length is 17 residues. V shed 0 bases and J shed 4 bases, with 13 bases lying between them. The CDR3 nucleotides are TGTGCCACCAGCAGAGAAAGGGAACTGGCCGGGGCCAACGTCCTGACTTTC. The encoded protein is CATSRERELAGANVLTF.

In its sample, this clone was seen a few times. The chain uses TRBV5-4 and TRBJ2-7; 10 bases are a match to TRBD1. The CDR3 runs 14 residues. V shed 0 bases, J shed 6 bases, and the junction held 3 bases outside the gene matches. Germline V CDR1 and CDR2: SGHNT, YYREEE (reference sequence). The DNA of the CDR3 is TGTGCCAGCAGCTTGGAAGGGACAGGGGTCGAGCAGTACTTC. As protein: CASSLEGTGVEQYF. Supplemented by reference TRBV5-4 and TRBJ2-7, the full variable domain reads ETGVTQSPTHLIKTRGQQVTLRCSSQSGHNTVSWYQQALGQGPQFIFQYYREEENGRGNFPPRFSGLQFPNYSSELNVNALELDDSALYLCASSLEGTGVEQYFGPGTRLTVT.

The J gene is TRBJ2-1, the V gene TRBV2; unclear D gene. The CDR3 loop spans 11 amino acids. The germline V gene has CDR1 SNHLY and CDR2 FYNNEI. V lost 2 bases to trimming and J lost 6 bases, with 2 bases between them. This chain's CDR3 is CASSEPNEQFF. The CDR3 bases are TGTGCCAGCAGTGAACCCAATGAGCAGTTCTTC.

The rearrangement links TRBV7-8 to TRBJ2-7; D remains ambiguous. Between the trimmed V and J ends, which lost 4 bases and 5 bases, there was a span of 6 bases. This CDR3 has 11 residues. Per the germline V gene, CDR1 is SGHVS and CDR2 is FQNEAQ. Here the CDR3 reads CASSSLDEQYF. CDR3 DNA sequence: TGTGCCAGCAGCTCGCTGGACGAGCAGTACTTC.

V usage is TRBV28 and J usage is TRBJ2-1, with TRBD2 as a possible D gene (6 bases). The germline V gene encodes CDR1 MDHEN and CDR2 SYDVKM. There are 17 residues in the CDR3. Trimming removed 6 bases from V and 0 bases from J, with 18 bases in between. CDR3 in amino acids: CASSPPLGGISYNEQFF. The CDR3 DNA reads as TGTGCCAGCAGCCCACCCCTGGGAGGCATCTCCTACAATGAGCAGTTCTTC.

The V gene is TRBV12-5, the J gene TRBJ2-7; weak D call: TRBD1 (6 bases). The V gene's germline CDR1 is LGHNT and CDR2 FRNRAP. The CDR3 sequence is 15 residues long. V lost 6 bases and J 0 bases, leaving 15 bases between the germline ends. The CDR3: CASGLNRESSYEQYF. DNA of the CDR3: TGTGCTAGTGGCCTCAACAGGGAGAGCTCCTACGAGCAGTACTTC.

The chain employs TRBV4-1 and TRBJ2-2; 7 bases line up with TRBD2. The CDR3 has 16 residues. Germline loops: CDR1 MGHRA, CDR2 YSYEKL. V lost 8 bases to trimming and J lost 3 bases; unmatched junction nucleotides: 12. The CDR3, as DNA: TGCGCCAGCGTCCTAAGCGGGACGTCTGACACCGGGGAGCTGTTTTTT. It is translated as CASVLSGTSDTGELFF.

The chain is built from TRBV30 and TRBJ2-7; D is ambiguous. CDR1 is GTSNPN, CDR2 SVGIG, per germline (reference sequence). V dropped 3 bases and J dropped 2 bases, with 5 bases sitting between them. CDR3 length: 11 residues. The CDR3 bases are TGTGCCTGGAGGGAAGCCTACGAGCAGTACTTC. Its translation is CAWREAYEQYF.

This chain joins TRBV18 and TRBJ2-3; no reliable D call. CDR1 and CDR2 (germline): KGHSH, LQKENI. V dropped 4 bases and J dropped 6 bases, with 17 bases sitting between them. The CDR3 length is 15 residues. The chain's CDR3 is CASSLEPRGPDTQYF. In DNA form, the CDR3 reads TGTGCCAGCTCACTCGAACCCCGAGGCCCCGATACGCAGTATTTT.

Regarding this clone: This CDR3 is also generated by other DNA sequences in the sample. V and J are TRBV5-1 and TRBJ1-1, with D possibly being TRBD1 (5 bases). This CDR3 is 13 amino acids long. Trimming took 4 bases from V and 3 from J, leaving 10 bases between them. Germline V CDR1 and CDR2: SGHRS, YFSETQ. CDR3 DNA sequence: TGCGCCAGCAGCCGGGACTCCTACACTGAAGCTTTCTTT. It is translated as CASSRDSYTEAFF.

The chain links TRBV7-9 to TRBJ2-7, with 7 bases matching TRBD2. The CDR3 covers 13 residues. V gave up 1 base and J gave up 6 bases; unmatched junction bases: 3. Germline values: CDR1 SEHNR, CDR2 FQNEAQ (reference sequence). DNA of the CDR3: TGTGCCAGCAGCTTAGGGACTAGTAGCGAGCAGTACTTC. Its translation is CASSLGTSSEQYF.